This entry features one TCR beta chain sequence. Its specificity is unknown. The data derive from a study of blood T cells in healthy people across ages. Whole-study results and caveats: Across samples, TCR beta diversity tracked strongly with naive T cell percentage. It was held that the diversity estimates obtained from one million T cells were underestimates.

Each sample yielded at least 5 micrograms of PBMC total RNA. It was with a sample-barcoded 5' primer and a J-beta primer mix that a second PCR of roughly 7 to 12 cycles was run. Every sample gave at least 2.5 million paired-end reads containing CDR3. TCRdb passed the 5' RACE reads through MiXCR, listing each CDR3 protein once. Altogether around 710,000 distinct CDR3 sequences are present, about 40% being singletons, with the ten largest covering 20%. The CDR3 has 12 amino acids. The germline V gene has CDR1 SEHNR and CDR2 FQNEAQ (reference sequence). The chain combines TRBV7-9 with TRBJ1-1; 8 nucleotides align to TRBD1. The sequencing input was blood. This receptor was taken from a woman aged 55 to 70 in good health. CDR3 region: CSAGGENTEAFF. The CDR3 bases are TGTTCCGCAGGGGGCGAAAATACTGAAGCTTTCTTT. The variable domain in full, with the rest retrieved from reference TRBV7-9 and TRBJ1-1, is DTGVSQNPRHKITKRGQNVTFRCDPISEHNRLYWYRQTLGQGPEFLTYFQNEAQLEKSRLLSDRFSAERPKGSFSTLEIQRTEQGDSAMYLCSAGGENTEAFFGQGTRLTVV.